The 18 T cell receptor beta chains given below trace back to one sample, sequenced in a study of CD8+ T cells in alopecia areata. Following extraction, RNA underwent reverse transcription to cDNA, which served as the sequencing template. TCRdb's copy holds only in-frame clones and misses some; the assay was immunoSEQ multiplex PCR. The sample holds about 110,000 clones, roughly 84% seen once. Treatment in this sample: oral pan-JAK inhibitor, 5-10 mg twice daily. The sample was CD8+ T cells sorted from blood, taken at week 24, from a patient treated with tofacitinib. These receptors all stem from a human donor with alopecia areata.

J is TRBJ2-4 and V is TRBV7-9; no reliable D call. Per the germline V gene, CDR1 is SEHNR and CDR2 is FQNEAQ (reference sequence). This CDR3 has 13 amino acids. V lost 2 bases to trimming and J lost 0 bases, with 2 bases between them. The CDR3 loop reads CASSLIAKNIQYF. The CDR3 coding sequence is TGTGCCAGCAGCTTAATAGCCAAAAACATTCAGTACTTC.

The chain couples TRBV4-3 to TRBJ2-5; D is tentatively TRBD1 or TRBD2 (5 bases each). With 1 base removed from V and 2 bases from J, the gap between germline ends came to 11 bases. From germline, CDR1 is LGHNA and CDR2 YSLEER. This CDR3 has 15 amino acids. CDR3 nucleotides: TGCGCCAGCAGCCAAGCTTTGGGGGTACAAGAGACCCAGTACTTC. Translated, it gives CASSQALGVQETQYF.

A single count supports this clone. The genes are TRBV11-2 and TRBJ1-2, with D possibly TRBD1 on 6 matching bases. V lost 5 bases and J lost 4, with 14 bases in between. CDR1 and CDR2 (germline): SGHAT, FQNNGV. The CDR3 loop spans 14 amino acids. The chain's CDR3 is CASSPTGELYGYTF. As DNA, the CDR3 is TGTGCCAGCAGCCCGACAGGTGAACTCTATGGCTACACCTTC.

This chain connects TRBV6-6 to TRBJ2-4; D unclear. The germline V and J ends were trimmed by 6 bases and 6 bases, with 18 bases remaining between them. This CDR3 is built from 15 residues. Germline lookup yields CDR1 MNHNY and CDR2 SVGAGI (reference sequence). The CDR3, as DNA: TGTGCCAGCAGACCCCCAGAAGACGAAGGAAACATTCAGTACTTC. Its translation: CASRPPEDEGNIQYF.

This clone is a singleton in its sample. The CDR3 loop reads CSVFRGPGPYEQYF. CDR3 bases: TGCAGCGTTTTCAGGGGGCCGGGACCCTACGAGCAGTACTTC. J is TRBJ2-7 and V is TRBV29-1, with 8 bases identical to TRBD1. V shed 5 bases, J shed 2 bases, and the junction held 8 bases outside the gene matches. The CDR3 has 14 residues. In germline, CDR1 is SQVTM, CDR2 ANQGSEA.

This sequence joins TRBV9 and TRBJ2-7; weak D call: TRBD2 (6 bases). The length of the CDR3 is 15 residues. Per the germline V gene, CDR1 is SGDLS and CDR2 is YYNGEE. Trimming pared 0 bases from V and 1 base from J, leaving 11 bases between. CDR3 in DNA: TGTGCCAGCAGCGTAGAAGTGGGGGGATCCTACGAGCAGTACTTC. Protein product: CASSVEVGGSYEQYF.

This chain uses TRBV15 with TRBJ2-2; D uncertain. Germline assignment: CDR1 LNHNV and CDR2 YYDKDF (reference sequence). The V and J ends lost 4 bases and 3 bases respectively, with 9 bases between them. The length of the CDR3 is 14 residues. The CDR3 is CATSTASDTGELFF. The CDR3 region has the DNA TGTGCCACCAGCACGGCCAGCGACACCGGGGAGCTGTTTTTT.

A few counts support this clone. The gene calls are TRBV7-2 and TRBJ1-3, with D possibly TRBD1 on 6 matching bases. This CDR3 is 15 amino acids long. Trimming took off 5 bases at V and 4 bases at J, with 15 bases between the two ends. Germline V gene data show CDR1 as SGHTA and CDR2 as FQGNSA. CDR3 DNA sequence: TGTGCCAGCAGCCCACGCGGGACACCCGGAAACACCATATATTTT. This gives the protein CASSPRGTPGNTIYF.

The chain employs TRBV13 and TRBJ2-5; D unclear. The end of the DNA is better explained by TRBJ2-7, so the J call may be wrong. The CDR3 totals 12 residues. CDR1 PRHDT and CDR2 FYEKMQ come from the germline V gene (reference sequence). Here the CDR3 reads CASSPKGYEQYF. The DNA for the CDR3 is TGTGCCAGCAGTCCGAAGGGCTACGAGCAGTACTTC.

J is TRBJ2-7 and V is TRBV9, with 7 bases identical to TRBD1. V gave up 4 bases and J gave up 7 bases; unmatched junction bases: 11. The CDR3 extends over 14 amino acids. Germline V gives CDR1 SGDLS, CDR2 YYNGEE. CDR3: CASSTRDSFEEQYF. The CDR3 bases are TGTGCCAGCAGCACCCGGGACAGCTTTGAGGAGCAGTACTTC.

CDR3 in DNA: TGTGCCTGGAAGTGGGGGTCTAATGAAAAACTGTTTTTT. Translated, it gives CAWKWGSNEKLFF. V is TRBV30 and J is TRBJ1-4; tentative D call: TRBD1 (5 bases). The CDR3 contains 13 residues. Trimming left V 4 bases short and J 3 bases short, with 9 bases between. From germline, CDR1 is GTSNPN and CDR2 SVGIG (reference sequence).

The rearrangement joins TRBV29-1 to TRBJ2-3; D remains unclear. CDR3 length: 13 residues. V was clipped by 3 bases and J by 0 bases, with 7 bases between them. CDR1 is SQVTM and CDR2 is ANQGSEA in the germline V gene. CDR3 nucleotide sequence: TGCAGCGTTGAGGGATCTAGCACAGATACGCAGTATTTT. It specifies CSVEGSSTDTQYF.

This clone was seen a handful of times. The rearrangement joins TRBV29-1 to TRBJ2-7; possibly TRBD2 for D (7 bases). CDR3 size: 15 residues. Between the trimmed V and J ends, which lost 1 base and 0 bases, there was a span of 13 bases. Looked up from germline, CDR1 is SQVTM and CDR2 is ANQGSEA. The CDR3 DNA reads as TGCAGCGTTGAAGGGGCGGGGGCCAGCTCCTACGAGCAGTACTTC. This translates into CSVEGAGASSYEQYF.

The DNA of the CDR3 is TGTGCCAGCAGCTTAGGCGTGGGCCGCACAGATACGCAGTATTTT. It is translated as CASSLGVGRTDTQYF. The chain uses TRBV7-2 and TRBJ2-3; D unresolved. Germline CDR1 is SGHTA and CDR2 is FQGNSA. The CDR3 contains 15 residues. Trimming removed 1 base from V and 1 base from J, with 9 bases in between.

The V gene is TRBV14, the J gene TRBJ2-3; tentatively, D is TRBD1 (5 bases). Trimming removed 1 base from V and 5 bases from J, with 19 bases in between. This CDR3 is 17 amino acids long. Germline CDR1 reads SGHDN; CDR2 reads FVKESK. The DNA for the CDR3 is TGTGCCAGCAGCCAAGTCTCGGCAGGGTGGGGAATAGATACGCAGTATTTT. This sequence encodes CASSQVSAGWGIDTQYF.

The chain combines TRBV7-9 with TRBJ1-2; 7 bases fit TRBD1. Germline CDR1 is SEHNR and CDR2 is FQNEAQ (reference sequence). J was trimmed by 3 bases and V by 5 bases; bases with no gene match: 6. This CDR3 region has 14 residues. CDR3 DNA: TGTGCCAGCAGCCCGGAGGGACAGTACTATGGCTACACCTTC. As protein: CASSPEGQYYGYTF. Full variable domain (missing parts from reference TRBV7-9 and TRBJ1-2): DTGVSQNPRHKITKRGQNVTFRCDPISEHNRLYWYRQTLGQGPEFLTYFQNEAQLEKSRLLSDRFSAERPKGSFSTLEIQRTEQGDSAMYLCASSPEGQYYGYTFGSGTRLTVV.

The CDR3 region has the DNA TGTGCCAGCAGCTTGGTCACCTACGAGCAGTACTTC. This sequence encodes CASSLVTYEQYF. V usage is TRBV7-9 and J usage is TRBJ2-7; D unclear. Germline CDR1 SEHNR, CDR2 FQNEAQ (reference sequence). CDR3 size: 12 residues. V lost 3 bases, J lost 2 bases, and 5 bases lay in between.

The rearrangement joins TRBV4-3 to TRBJ2-1, with no clear D. Between the trimmed V and J ends, which lost 1 base and 4 bases, there was a span of 5 bases. The V gene's germline CDR1 is LGHNA and CDR2 YSLEER. The CDR3 is made up of 13 amino acids. CDR3 DNA: TGCGCCAGCAGCCAAGCGGTATACAATGAGCAGTTCTTC. The encoded protein is CASSQAVYNEQFF.